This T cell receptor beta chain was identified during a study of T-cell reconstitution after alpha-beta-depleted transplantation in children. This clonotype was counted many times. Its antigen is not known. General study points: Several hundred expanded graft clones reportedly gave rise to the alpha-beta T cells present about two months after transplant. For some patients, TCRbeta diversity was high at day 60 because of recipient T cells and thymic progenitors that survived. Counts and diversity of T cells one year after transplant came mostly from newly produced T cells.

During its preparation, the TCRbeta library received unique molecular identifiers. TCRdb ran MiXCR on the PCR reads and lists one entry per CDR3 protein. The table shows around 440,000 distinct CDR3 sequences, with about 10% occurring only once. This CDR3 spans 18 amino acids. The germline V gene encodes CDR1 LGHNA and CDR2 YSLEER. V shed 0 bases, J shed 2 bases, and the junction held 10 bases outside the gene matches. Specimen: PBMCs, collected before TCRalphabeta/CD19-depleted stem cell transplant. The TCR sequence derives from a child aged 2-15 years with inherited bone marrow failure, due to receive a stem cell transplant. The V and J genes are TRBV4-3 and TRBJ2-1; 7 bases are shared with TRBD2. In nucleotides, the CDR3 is TGCGCCAGCAGCCAAGATAATGGGGGGGAGGCAACCTACAATGAGCAGTTCTTC. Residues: CASSQDNGGEATYNEQFF.